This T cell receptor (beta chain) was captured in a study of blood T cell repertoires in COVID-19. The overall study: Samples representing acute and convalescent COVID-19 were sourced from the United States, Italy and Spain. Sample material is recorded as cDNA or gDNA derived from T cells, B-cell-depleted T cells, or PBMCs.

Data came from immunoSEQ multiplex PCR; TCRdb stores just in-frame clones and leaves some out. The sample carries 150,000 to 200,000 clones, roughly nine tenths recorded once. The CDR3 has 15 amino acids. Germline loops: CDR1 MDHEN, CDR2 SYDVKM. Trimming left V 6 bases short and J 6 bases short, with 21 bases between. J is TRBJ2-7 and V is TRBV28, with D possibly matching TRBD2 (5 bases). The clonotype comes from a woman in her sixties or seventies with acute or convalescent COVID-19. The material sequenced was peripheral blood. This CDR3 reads CASSPLMGRGFEQYF. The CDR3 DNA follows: TGTGCCAGCAGCCCCCTTATGGGGAGAGGGTTCGAGCAGTACTTC.